These 14 T cell receptor beta chains were sequenced from one sample in a study of OX40 agonist ivuxolimab in advanced cancers. Generated by immunoSEQ multiplex PCR, the TCRdb table keeps only in-frame clones and is missing some. The sample records around 110,000 clones, around 93% being singletons. The sample was CD4+ or CD8+ T cells sorted from blood, taken in a trial of the OX40 agonist ivuxolimab. The receptors stem from an adult with an advanced solid tumor such as melanoma, head and neck, liver or kidney cancer.

This clone showed up just once. The rearrangement uses TRBV9 and TRBJ2-6; 7 nucleotides agree with TRBD2. J lost 2 bases, V lost 6 bases, and 5 bases had no gene match. This CDR3 has 15 residues. CDR1 and CDR2 from the germline V gene are SGDLS and YYNGEE. In DNA, the CDR3 is TGTGCCAGCATGAAGGGAGGGCCTGGGGCCAACGTCCTGACTTTC. Amino acids: CASMKGGPGANVLTF.

The chain uses TRBV10-1 and TRBJ1-1, with TRBD1 matching 8 bases. The CDR3 is made up of 16 amino acids. Germline CDR1 WNHNN, CDR2 SYGVQD (reference sequence). The V gene end was trimmed by 3 bases and the J gene end by 3 bases; junction bases not matched to a gene: 9. CDR3 region: CASSDRTGRTYTEAFF. CDR3 sequence (DNA): TGCGCCAGCAGTGACCGGACAGGGCGTACCTACACTGAAGCTTTCTTT.

This chain uses TRBV6-6 with TRBJ2-3; 9 nucleotides align to TRBD1. The junction had 7 bases not matched to a gene; V was cut back by 6 bases and J by 0 bases. CDR1 MNHNY and CDR2 SVGAGI come from the germline V gene (reference sequence). The CDR3 spans 16 residues. CDR3 bases: TGTGCCAGCAGCCCCGGGACAGGGTTTAGCACAGATACGCAGTATTTT. Translation gives CASSPGTGFSTDTQYF.

V and J are TRBV18 and TRBJ1-4, with TRBD1 identical over 7 bases. CDR3 size: 15 residues. V was clipped by 2 bases and J by 4 bases; unmatched bases: 4. Germline V lookup: CDR1 KGHSH, CDR2 LQKENI. The DNA for the CDR3 is TGTGCCAGCTCACCAGGACAGGCCGGTAATGAAAAACTGTTTTTT. Translating it yields CASSPGQAGNEKLFF.

This sequence joins TRBV18 and TRBJ1-1; no reliable D call. Germline V gene data show CDR1 as KGHSH and CDR2 as LQKENI. V lost 1 base, J lost 4 bases, and 10 bases lay in between. The CDR3 is made up of 14 amino acids. CDR3 region: CASSPLGGGTEAFF. CDR3 in DNA: TGTGCCAGCTCACCACTGGGAGGAGGCACTGAAGCTTTCTTT.

The rearrangement links TRBV18 to TRBJ2-7; unclear D gene. Germline CDR1 reads KGHSH; CDR2 reads LQKENI. The CDR3 runs 12 residues. The V end lost 1 base, the J end lost 7 bases, and 8 bases lay between the germline ends. CDR3 coding DNA: TGTGCCAGCTCACCACGCCCCTTTGAGCAGTACTTC. The encoded protein is CASSPRPFEQYF. The complete variable domain, with remaining parts taken from reference TRBV18 and TRBJ2-7, reads NAGVMQNPRHLVRRRGQEARLRCSPMKGHSHVYWYRQLPEEGLKFMVYLQKENIIDESGMPKERFSAEFPKEGPSILRIQQVVRGDSAAYFCASSPRPFEQYFGPGTRLTVT.

V and J are TRBV30 and TRBJ1-5; D unclear. V was cut by 3 bases and J by 7 bases, with 13 bases left in between. The CDR3 length is 13 residues. Germline CDR1 and CDR2: GTSNPN and SVGIG (reference sequence). The CDR3 sequence: CAWRGPLGQPQHF. Here the CDR3 DNA reads TGTGCCTGGAGGGGTCCCCTAGGGCAGCCCCAGCATTTT.

The chain combines TRBV5-1 with TRBJ2-1; 13 bases are a match to TRBD2. The CDR3 runs 15 residues. The V gene's germline CDR1 is SGHRS and CDR2 YFSETQ. Trimming removed 2 bases from V and 8 bases from J; junction bases left unmatched: 4. As DNA, the CDR3 is TGCGCCAGCAGCTTAGGGACTAGCGGGAAGGATGAGCAGTTCTTC. This gives the protein CASSLGTSGKDEQFF.

The chain combines TRBV9 with TRBJ1-2; D not resolved. The V end lost 2 bases, the J end lost 3 bases, and 14 bases lay between the germline ends. The CDR3 is 15 residues long. Germline V gene data show CDR1 as SGDLS and CDR2 as YYNGEE. The CDR3 sequence: CASSVTRSRDYGYTF. The CDR3 bases are TGTGCCAGCAGCGTCACCCGGAGTAGGGACTATGGCTACACCTTC.

In this sample, this clone turned up once. The V gene is TRBV28, the J gene TRBJ1-3; D uncertain. This CDR3 has 17 amino acids. Trimming took off 2 bases at V and 0 bases at J, with 14 bases between the two ends. The V gene's germline CDR1 is MDHEN and CDR2 SYDVKM. As DNA, the CDR3 is TGTGCCAGCAGTTTAAGCCCAGGCCAATTCTCTGGAAACACCATATATTTT. As protein: CASSLSPGQFSGNTIYF.

The chain uses TRBV5-1 and TRBJ2-7; 12 nucleotides align to TRBD2. The ends lost 0 bases at V and 1 base at J; junction bases unmatched: 2. This CDR3 region has 16 residues. From germline, CDR1 is SGHRS and CDR2 YFSETQ. The DNA for the CDR3 is TGCGCCAGCAGCTTGGAAGGGACTAGCGGGTCCTACGAGCAGTACTTC. This gives the protein CASSLEGTSGSYEQYF.

The rearrangement joins TRBV19 to TRBJ1-1, with D possibly matching TRBD1 (6 bases). This CDR3 is built from 14 residues. Between the trimmed V and J ends, which lost 3 bases and 4 bases, there was a span of 12 bases. Germline CDR1 is LNHDA and CDR2 is SQIVND (reference sequence). This CDR3 is CASSIRGPSTEAFF. The CDR3 nucleotides read TGTGCCAGTAGTATCAGGGGACCCAGCACTGAAGCTTTCTTT.

V gene TRBV7-9 combines with J gene TRBJ1-1; 10 nucleotides line up with TRBD1. Germline V gene sequence: CDR1 SEHNR, CDR2 FQNEAQ (reference sequence). V dropped 4 bases and J dropped 5; count of bases not matched to a gene: 4. The CDR3 covers 14 residues. In DNA form, the CDR3 reads TGTGCCAGCAGCTCAGACAGGGGGCGAACTGAAGCTTTCTTT. This gives the protein CASSSDRGRTEAFF.

This chain joins TRBV5-8 and TRBJ2-5; 7 bases match TRBD1. Per germline, CDR1 SGHTS and CDR2 YDEGEE. The CDR3 has 14 amino acids. The trim removed 3 bases at V and 2 bases at J, leaving 4 bases unmatched. In nucleotides, the CDR3 is TGTGCCAGCAGCTCAGGGGGTCTACAAGAGACCCAGTACTTC. Protein: CASSSGGLQETQYF. The whole variable domain, remainder taken from reference TRBV5-8 and TRBJ2-5, is EAGVTQSPTHLIKTRGQQATLRCSPISGHTSVYWYQQALGLGLQFLLWYDEGEERNRGNFPPRFSGRQFPNYSSELNVNALELEDSALYLCASSSGGLQETQYFGPGTRLLVL.